This T cell receptor beta chain was documented in a study of blood T cell repertoires in COVID-19 (TCRdb year 2020). At the level of the whole study: Samples covering the acute and convalescent phases of COVID-19 were provided by collaborators in the United States, Italy and Spain. The material from the prospective study consisted of cDNA or gDNA derived from T cells, B-cell-depleted T cells, or PBMCs. Subjects who had been exposed to COVID-19, were actively infected with it, or had recovered from it provided the deeply sampled blood TCRbeta repertoires that made up the dataset. A freely available public database, intended as a resource for researchers studying the immune response to SARS-CoV-2, is where the repertoires were released. Samples were obtained from the ongoing ImmuneRACE study (first 160 participants) and from roughly 1,300 subjects provided by 6 global collaborators. Nearly every sample came with metadata listing a de-identified subject ID, COVID-19 status, age in years and sex. HLA class I and class II types, where available, came from metadata supplied by the sample provider rather than from assay-based typing. General study outcomes and caveats: How much clinical and demographic metadata was included differed by source and by participant, and the metadata was provided uncurated.

The cysteine opens and the phenylalanine closes a CDR3 of 16 amino acids. CDR3 DNA is the only sequence kept; it has 48 bases, read in frame from the first base. Relative to germline, V is missing 4 bases and J is missing 3 bases, with 5 bases of the junction outside any gene match. Sequences SGHNT (CDR1) and YENEEA (CDR2) are obtained from the germline V gene. TCRbeta CDR3 regions were amplified from genomic DNA using the immunoSEQ Assay, a bias-controlled multiplex PCR. Processing in the source paper ran as follows. The number of nucleated cells in each sample was estimated from the amplification of reference gene primers within the assay. To quantify the absolute abundance of each unique TCRbeta CDR3 rearrangement, sequence reads were collapsed and filtered. Productive Simpson clonality was computed per sample as the square root of Simpson's diversity index over productive rearrangements. TCRdb provides this immuneACCESS table in a form limited to in-frame rearrangements. Some clones are lacking; in checked studies, under half of them reflect an unresolved V gene, and why the rest are absent is not known. V and J calls and clone size follow that table, whereas D and trimming were derived from the DNA. Here the sample has 200,000 to 300,000 clones; 75% to 90% occur a single time. About 3% of the sample is taken by the ten largest.

Concerning this clone itself: There is no known antigen for this receptor. Base quality data are lacking; no much larger clone is found one base away.

Samples from volunteer blood donors who had recovered from COVID-19 were contributed by a second Seattle source. Collaborating institutions collected whole blood in K2EDTA tubes following their own protocols. For TCRbeta analysis, collaborators shipped samples in one of three forms: frozen whole blood, isolated PBMCs, or DNA extracted from either of those sample types. The sequencing sample was made of peripheral blood. Here the chain combines TRBV11-3 and TRBJ2-2, and TRBD2 matches 10 of the central bases. This clonotype was sampled from a young woman who had recovered from COVID-19. The CDR3 protein: CASSSSSGGYTGELFF. The nucleotide sequence is given as TGTGCCAGCAGCTCCTCTAGCGGGGGTTACACCGGGGAGCTGTTTTTT.